This TCR beta chain was profiled in a study of blood T cell repertoires in COVID-19. The method was immunoSEQ multiplex PCR; TCRdb's version includes in-frame clones alone and lacks a portion of them. The repertoire has roughly 250,000 clones, 82% of them found once; the top ten carry around 11%. There are a few counts of this clone. This CDR3 has 14 residues. Per germline, CDR1 SGHTA and CDR2 FQGNSA. V lost 1 base and J lost 8, with 12 bases in between. The chain has TRBV7-2 and TRBJ2-4, with D possibly being TRBD1 (5 bases). The TCR comes from an older woman with active or convalescent COVID-19. Sequencing was done on a sample of peripheral blood. CDR3 residues: CASSLGLQGDIQYF. CDR3 DNA sequence: TGTGCCAGCAGCTTAGGGCTCCAAGGGGACATTCAGTACTTC.